The rows below give T cell receptor beta chains drawn from one sample of a study of identical twins. Each CDR3 protein gets one entry after TCRdb re-called the 5' RACE reads with MiXCR. The sample carries about 530,000 distinct CDR3 sequences, 20% to 25% recorded once. These data were also reused for a study on yellow fever vaccine responses in identical twins.

Sequencing was performed on CD4+ T cells sorted from blood. These receptors were obtained from a young woman in good health. Each CDR3 is given with its conserved first and last residue. A D gene is named only where the DNA matches it firmly. The size field is filled for only some rows; it gives once, few, many or a size class.

-,TRBJ2-7,TRBV20-1,-,CSARPQGGAGYEQYF,TGCAGTGCTAGACCTCAAGGGGGGGCGGGCTACGAGCAGTACTTC
-,TRBJ2-2,TRBV5-1,TRBD1,CASSLARTGTTGELFF,TGCGCCAGCAGCTTGGCTCGGACAGGAACTACCGGGGAGCTGTTTTTT
-,TRBJ2-7,TRBV20-1,-,CSARDRGRLWEQYF,TGCAGTGCTAGAGATCGAGGGAGGCTCTGGGAGCAGTACTTC
few,TRBJ2-7,TRBV28,TRBD1,CASSMPQGAGEQYF,TGTGCCAGCAGTATGCCACAGGGGGCAGGTGAGCAGTACTTC
few,TRBJ2-1,TRBV7-2,-,CASESAYNEQFF,TGTGCCAGCGAATCGGCCTACAATGAGCAGTTCTTC
few,TRBJ1-2,TRBV29-1,TRBD1,CSVLRGQGYYGYTF,TGCAGCGTTTTGAGAGGACAGGGGTACTATGGCTACACCTTC
-,TRBJ2-1,TRBV2,TRBD2,CASRDSGTSGVNEQFF,TGTGCCAGCAGAGATTCCGGCACTAGCGGGGTGAATGAGCAGTTCTTC
-,TRBJ1-1,TRBV5-5,-,CASGAELVTEAFF,TGTGCCAGCGGTGCCGAGTTGGTTACTGAAGCTTTCTTT
few,TRBJ1-1,TRBV20-1,TRBD1,CSARDGVGGGKAFF,TGCAGTGCTAGAGATGGTGTAGGGGGCGGTAAGGCTTTCTTT
few,TRBJ2-1,TRBV7-9,TRBD2,CASSPGTSGIVDEQFF,TGTGCCAGCAGCCCTGGGACTAGCGGGATTGTTGATGAGCAGTTCTTC
-,TRBJ2-1,TRBV20-1,TRBD2,CSPSLAGGFFNEQFF,TGCAGTCCATCTCTAGCGGGAGGATTCTTCAATGAGCAGTTCTTC
few,TRBJ1-4,TRBV5-1,-,CASSPGHSNEKLFF,TGCGCCAGCAGCCCGGGACATTCTAATGAAAAACTGTTTTTT
once,TRBJ2-3,TRBV10-3,TRBD2,CAIWGGDTRAGPPSDTQYF,TGTGCCATTTGGGGGGGGGATACCAGAGCGGGCCCTCCCTCGGATACGCAGTATTTT
-,TRBJ2-7,TRBV3-1,TRBD1,CASSHRQGRGEQYF,TGTGCCAGCAGCCACAGACAGGGACGGGGAGAGCAGTACTTC
once,TRBJ2-1,TRBV27,-,CASSFGRGRDEQFF,TGTGCCAGCAGTTTCGGCAGGGGACGGGATGAGCAGTTCTTC
-,TRBJ2-1,TRBV5-1,-,CASSFGDLISYNEQFF,TGCGCCAGCAGCTTTGGAGACTTAATCTCCTACAATGAGCAGTTCTTC
-,TRBJ2-1,TRBV3-1,TRBD2,CASSQDPQVAGRYNEQFF,TGTGCCAGCAGCCAAGACCCCCAGGTAGCGGGACGTTACAATGAGCAGTTCTTC
-,TRBJ1-5,TRBV12-3/TRBV12-4,TRBD1,CASSLRQGAVQPQHF,TGTGCCAGCAGTTTGAGGCAGGGGGCTGTTCAGCCCCAGCATTTT
-,TRBJ2-3,TRBV20-1,-,CSAKGLRTDTQYF,TGCAGTGCTAAAGGGTTGAGGACAGATACGCAGTATTTT
many,TRBJ2-5,TRBV11-2,-,CASSFSGETQYF,TGTGCCAGCAGCTTCTCCGGGGAGACCCAGTACTTC
few,TRBJ2-3,TRBV4-1,TRBD2,CASSQRSSGVVDTQYF,TGCGCCAGCAGCCAGCGGTCTAGCGGGGTGGTAGATACGCAGTATTTT
-,TRBJ2-1,TRBV4-2,TRBD2,CASSHPWGTSGRGNEQFF,TGTGCCAGCAGCCACCCCTGGGGGACTAGCGGGAGAGGGAATGAGCAGTTCTTC
-,TRBJ2-1,TRBV24-1,-,CATSAPPGSHEQFF,TGTGCCACCAGTGCCCCCCCAGGGAGCCATGAGCAGTTCTTC
-,TRBJ2-3,TRBV11-2,TRBD2,CASSPKTSGITDTQYF,TGTGCCAGCAGCCCCAAGACTAGCGGGATCACAGATACGCAGTATTTT
few,TRBJ2-3,TRBV29-1,-,CSVEWGLRDTQYF,TGCAGCGTTGAATGGGGGCTCAGGGATACGCAGTATTTT
-,TRBJ2-7,TRBV28,TRBD1,CASSPALRDSSYEQYF,TGTGCCAGCAGTCCTGCCCTCCGGGACAGCTCCTACGAGCAGTACTTC
once,TRBJ2-5,TRBV4-1,TRBD2,CASSQEGLAGVGETQYF,TGCGCCAGCAGCCAAGAGGGGCTAGCGGGGGTTGGAGAGACCCAGTACTTC
-,TRBJ1-2,TRBV10-3,TRBD1,CAIRGQGGDGYTF,TGTGCCATCAGGGGACAGGGAGGGGATGGCTACACCTTC
-,TRBJ2-7,TRBV10-2,TRBD2,CASGLAGALSYEQYF,TGCGCCAGCGGGTTGGCGGGAGCCCTTTCCTACGAGCAGTACTTC
-,TRBJ1-5,TRBV27,-,CASSSGGSGNQPQHF,TGTGCCAGCAGTTCCGGAGGTTCGGGCAATCAGCCCCAGCATTTT
-,TRBJ2-1,TRBV5-1,-,CASSLHGNEQFF,TGCGCCAGCAGCTTGCATGGCAATGAGCAGTTCTTC
-,TRBJ2-1,TRBV11-1,TRBD2,CASSLAPTSGKGRSYNEQFF,TGTGCCAGCAGCTTAGCCCCGACTAGCGGGAAAGGGAGGTCCTACAATGAGCAGTTCTTC
few,TRBJ2-5,TRBV12-3/TRBV12-4,TRBD1,CASSPTFLQGETQYF,TGTGCCAGCAGTCCCACGTTTCTACAGGGGGAGACCCAGTACTTC
-,TRBJ2-1,TRBV7-9,TRBD2,CASSPRGGARNEQFF,TGTGCCAGCAGCCCCCGCGGGGGGGCTAGGAATGAGCAGTTCTTC
few,TRBJ2-2,TRBV28,TRBD1,CASRPGTGPTGELFF,TGTGCCAGCAGACCCGGGACAGGCCCGACCGGGGAGCTGTTTTTT
-,TRBJ2-3,TRBV6-4,-,CASSVISTDTQYF,TGTGCCAGCAGTGTGATTAGCACAGATACGCAGTATTTT
-,TRBJ2-7,TRBV7-2,-,CASSPGQVRGYEQYF,TGTGCCAGCAGCCCCGGACAGGTACGGGGGTACGAGCAGTACTTC
-,TRBJ2-4,TRBV20-1,-,CSAQIPEAKNIQYF,TGCAGTGCTCAGATACCCGAGGCCAAAAACATTCAGTACTTC
-,TRBJ2-2,TRBV6-1,-,CASMRQPEGTGELFF,TGTGCCAGCATGCGGCAGCCCGAAGGCACCGGGGAGCTGTTTTTT
few,TRBJ1-2,TRBV20-1,TRBD1,CSAPRDSALLGYTF,TGCAGTGCTCCCCGGGACAGTGCTCTATTAGGCTACACCTTC
-,TRBJ2-7,TRBV5-1,-,CASSLGPLYEQYF,TGCGCCAGCAGCTTGGGGCCGCTCTACGAGCAGTACTTC
few,TRBJ1-1,TRBV12-3/TRBV12-4,-,CASSFPGNTEAFF,TGTGCCAGCAGTTTTCCTGGGAACACTGAAGCTTTCTTT
-,TRBJ1-1,TRBV10-3,TRBD1,CAISEGRGRPEAFF,TGTGCCATCAGTGAAGGGAGGGGGCGACCTGAAGCTTTCTTT
-,TRBJ2-7,TRBV28,-,CASRQGGFTYEQYF,TGTGCCAGCAGGCAGGGGGGATTCACCTACGAGCAGTACTTC
many,TRBJ1-1,TRBV7-2,-,CASSLVRLNTEAFF,TGTGCCAGCAGCTTAGTACGATTGAACACTGAAGCTTTCTTT
once,TRBJ2-7,TRBV2,-,CASSPRQYEQYF,TGTGCCAGCAGTCCGCGGCAATACGAGCAGTACTTC
-,TRBJ2-6,TRBV19,-,CASSIWGPGANVLTF,TGTGCCAGTAGTATTTGGGGTCCTGGGGCCAACGTCCTGACTTTC
few,TRBJ1-5,TRBV24-1,-,CATSDPSHSNQPQHF,TGTGCCACCAGTGATCCCAGTCATAGCAATCAGCCCCAGCATTTT
many,TRBJ2-1,TRBV5-1,-,CASADGVRLEQFF,TGCGCCAGCGCGGACGGAGTCCGCCTTGAGCAGTTCTTC
many,TRBJ2-5,TRBV24-1,-,CATSDLQRGQLYF,TGTGCCACCAGTGATTTGCAGCGGGGACAGTTGTACTTC
-,TRBJ2-3,TRBV10-2,TRBD2,CASSVGSWREGADTQYF,TGCGCCAGCAGCGTTGGTAGTTGGCGGGAGGGGGCGGATACGCAGTATTTT
-,TRBJ1-6,TRBV5-1,-,CASSASPQGNSPLHF,TGCGCCAGCAGCGCCTCCCCTCAGGGGAATTCACCCCTCCACTTT